Listed below are T cell receptor beta chains from one sample, sequenced in a study of control samples from healthy donors and cancer patients. Produced via immunoSEQ multiplex PCR; TCRdb's table is partial and in-frame only. The sample comprises roughly 120,000 clones, roughly 90% of which are singletons, and 6% to 8.5% rests with the top ten. Sequenced: blood. The source of these receptors is a woman under 30 in good health. Both conserved end residues are part of each CDR3. A D gene is named only where the DNA matches it firmly.

j_gene	v_gene	d_gene	CDR3aa
TRBJ1-1	TRBV4-3	-	CASSQSWGEGEAFF
TRBJ1-5	TRBV30	TRBD1	CAWSGDRDQPQHF
TRBJ2-4	TRBV4-2	TRBD2	CASSQFGLAGNIQYF
TRBJ2-7	TRBV27	-	CASSPSGLASYEQYF
TRBJ2-7	TRBV10-1	TRBD2	CASSERREGPEQYF
TRBJ2-1	TRBV6-6	-	CASTKGGSSNEQFF
TRBJ2-5	TRBV28	-	CASAPGDARETQYF
TRBJ1-4	TRBV19	TRBD1	CASSITGQGALNEKLFF
TRBJ1-2	TRBV6-5	-	CASSYSQGYGYTF
TRBJ1-4	TRBV18	-	CASSRPGATGSATNEKLFF
TRBJ2-3	TRBV7-9	TRBD2	CASSFLAGVADTQYF
TRBJ2-3	TRBV24-1	-	CATAKGNTDTQYF
TRBJ2-7	TRBV4-2	-	CASSQEASGSSYEQYF
TRBJ2-3	TRBV27	-	CASSLTGTQTDTQYF
TRBJ1-1	TRBV19	-	CASRLTAMNTEAFF
TRBJ1-1	TRBV6-5	-	CASSYDVNTEAFF
TRBJ2-3	TRBV7-9	TRBD2	CASSFPLLRETSTDTQYF
TRBJ2-2	TRBV6-2/TRBV6-3	-	CASSYSGATTGELFF
TRBJ2-7	TRBV6-1	-	CASSETGITDYEQYF
TRBJ1-4	TRBV15	-	CATSRVPGANEKLFF
TRBJ1-2	TRBV29-1	TRBD1	CSAVQGRGYGYTF
TRBJ1-1	TRBV12-3/TRBV12-4	-	CASSWKGITEAFF
TRBJ2-5	TRBV12-3/TRBV12-4	-	CASSLASQETQYF
TRBJ1-1	TRBV28	-	CASWGAEAFF
TRBJ2-2	TRBV29-1	TRBD2	CSGGGGANTGELFF
TRBJ1-1	TRBV11-1	-	CASSPNRNTEAFF
TRBJ2-4	TRBV19	TRBD2	CASSIEGWSAAGGTRGAKNIQYF
TRBJ2-5	TRBV7-2	TRBD1	CASSSQGTGGAETQYF
TRBJ1-1	TRBV4-3	TRBD1	CASSQAPDRGFYRNTEAFF
TRBJ2-3	TRBV7-3	-	CASSSLPGVGTDTQYF
TRBJ2-7	TRBV7-2	-	CASSLPPGADYEQYF
TRBJ2-1	TRBV11-2	TRBD1	CASSLAQGDGINEQFF
TRBJ1-1	TRBV18	-	CASSPMPGQMNTEAFF
TRBJ1-1	TRBV5-4	-	CASSLQRGGGTEAFF
TRBJ2-3	TRBV27	TRBD2	CASSSRLAGQETDTQYF
TRBJ2-1	TRBV20-1	-	CSASSPVYNEQFF
TRBJ2-2	TRBV24-1	-	CATSPISGGLTGELFF
TRBJ1-6	TRBV12-3/TRBV12-4	-	CASLAQGNSPLHF
TRBJ2-7	TRBV6-2/TRBV6-3	-	CASSPGGEGSYEQYF
TRBJ1-2	TRBV28	-	CASSTRQLYGYTF
TRBJ1-1	TRBV20-1	TRBD1	CSASSFPGQGNTEAFF
TRBJ2-5	TRBV19	TRBD2	CASSTSGGAGETQYF
TRBJ2-1	TRBV4-3	TRBD2	CASSHRRERGGRNEQFF
TRBJ2-1	TRBV3-1/TRBV3-2	TRBD2	CASSQSWTSEEVGFF
TRBJ2-5	TRBV24-1	TRBD2	CATSDYGGASGSEETQYF
TRBJ2-5	TRBV4-2	-	CASSQDFQGETQYF
TRBJ1-1	TRBV5-1	-	CASSLAGRVNTEAFF
TRBJ2-3	TRBV5-1	TRBD1	CASSLQGRLTDTQYF
TRBJ1-1	TRBV6-6	TRBD1	CASSLPGGYTEAFF
TRBJ2-3	TRBV6-5	TRBD2	CASSYSNREADTQYF
TRBJ2-5	TRBV24-1	TRBD1	CATSSSDREETQYF
TRBJ2-3	TRBV24-1	-	CATSDPERGTDTQYF
TRBJ2-7	TRBV7-2	TRBD2	CASSSLAGLVRPTYEQYF
TRBJ2-1	TRBV27	-	CASSLVGPTDYNEQFF
TRBJ1-6	TRBV28	TRBD1	CASMTGGGSPLHF